The TCR beta chain under discussion was sequenced for a study of T cells after yellow fever vaccination (dated by TCRdb to the late 2010s). Study-wide context: Libraries from fractions with low cell numbers were prepared with the SMART-Seq v4 Ultra Low Input RNA kit. Two healthy male donors made up the cohort, one aged 18 to 29 years and the other aged 30 to 40 years. To follow T-cell clones before and after primary and booster YFV17D yellow fever vaccination, bulk TCR alpha and beta repertoires were sequenced over time. Blood samples were taken at several timepoints before and after primary and secondary immunization, and bulk PBMC replicates and cell subsets were isolated. The paper's findings and limits, for the study overall: A small fraction of clonotypes appeared in both the CD4 and CD8 compartments, likely as a result of convergent recombination. Computational filtering was required because FACS-sorted repertoires could contain abundant contaminating clonotypes from the bulk population. Most clones expanded after primary vaccination were re-detected after the booster (96% of CD4 and approximately 85% of CD8), suggesting broad memory maintenance. Compared with the primary T-cell response, the secondary T-cell response was weaker but faster, peaking on day 5 rather than day 15. Because the study included only a couple of donors, the extent to which the findings can be generalized is limited.

Instrument on record: Illumina NovaSeq 6000. TCR cDNA was synthesized by 5'RACE template switching, through which a universal primer site and unique molecular identifiers were introduced. Priming for cDNA synthesis came from both the TCR alpha and TCR beta constant segments. Libraries were amplified in two PCR steps, with sample barcodes and sequencing adapters added in the second step. Sequencing of libraries was performed on Illumina HiSeq 2500 (2x100 bp) or NovaSeq (2x150 bp). In the original analysis: Reads were demultiplexed and collapsed into UMI consensus sequences with MIGEC, and V(D)J alignment was performed with MiXCR. Vaccine-responding clonotypes were defined with edgeR using replicate PBMC samples, requiring FDR below 0.01 and a log2 fold change above 5 up to day 15. Each bulk clonotype received a CD4 or CD8 identity based on whether the sequenced CD4 or CD8 repertoire contained that clonotype at higher abundance. Clones were called with MiXCR by TCRdb after fastp trimmed the public reads at Q25, and only in-frame beta chains were retained. Identical CDR3 protein sequences are pooled into one entry, listed with their most common genes and DNA. None of the V and J calls come from the authors' own analysis; TCRdb made them. Counted in this sample were about 320,000 distinct CDR3 sequences; around 4.5% of them appeared once. The leading ten clones occupy roughly a fifth of the sample.

CDR1 SGHTA and CDR2 FQGNSA are derived from the germline V gene. The CDR3 holds 16 amino acids from the cysteine to the phenylalanine. The DNA shown is the 48-base CDR3, in frame from base 1. V has 1 base trimmed and J has 11 bases trimmed; junction bases matching no gene number 13. The treatment or condition label of this sample denotes: live attenuated yellow fever vaccine strain. Two biological replicates of bulk PBMCs were collected at each blood-draw timepoint. A standard Ficoll-Paque protocol was used to isolate PBMCs from peripheral blood. TriZol was used to extract RNA from bulk PBMCs, CD4 and CD8 fractions, and dextramer-positive and dextramer-negative fractions. Details on this clonotype: Its antigen specificity is not known. No much larger clonotype is one base removed from it; base qualities were not supplied.

The starting material was PBMCs, obtained 15 days after the yellow fever booster vaccination. The sequence derives from a man aged 18 to 30 who received the YFV17D yellow fever vaccine. The receptor chain draws on TRBV7-2 and TRBJ1-2, and 10 junction bases match TRBD1. The CDR3 loop reads CASSLVGTGAKALYTF. The base sequence is TGTGCCAGCAGCTTAGTTGGGACAGGGGCCAAGGCGCTGTACACCTTC.